The source of this T cell receptor beta chain is a study of T cells in Graves' hyperthyroidism and ophthalmopathy. The study, taken as a whole, reports: Most thyroid-expanded clonotypes above 0.001 were also found in blood.

Regarding this clonotype: Its antigen is undetermined.

Regions amplified from RNA transcripts were the TCR beta CDR3 regions. The study used the HTBI primer set for a first-round RT-PCR of the TCR CDR3. Each CDR3 protein gets one entry after TCRdb re-called the multiplex PCR reads with MiXCR. The data show 800,000 or so distinct CDR3 sequences, 38% seen once. The definition of stable Graves' hyperthyroidism was no ophthalmopathy progression within 18 months. V dropped 3 bases and J dropped 11; count of bases not matched to a gene: 0. CDR1 is SQVTM, CDR2 ANQGSEA, per germline. The CDR3 loop spans 10 amino acids. The sample was blood. The gene calls are TRBV29-1 and TRBJ1-4, with 7 bases lining up with TRBD1. The clonotype comes from a man younger than 30 with Graves' hyperthyroidism. The CDR3 region is CSVETGKLFF. The CDR3 nucleotides read TGCAGCGTTGAGACAGGGAAACTGTTTTTT.